This section outlines one T cell receptor (beta chain) sequence together with its context. Its antigen remains unknown. The data derive from a study of vaccination and CD4 T cells after COVID-19. Treatment: approximately 9-day PBMC culture with coronavirus spike peptide pools or control peptides (ViraFEST assay). Oncomine TCR Beta short-read sequencing was applied to DNA from cultured CD4+ T cells. TCRdb itself ran the PCR reads through MiXCR, one entry per CDR3 protein. Counted here are 13,000 to 15,000 distinct CDR3 sequences, approximately 58% occurring once; the ten biggest clones make up 14%. J was trimmed by 5 bases and V by 5 bases; bases with no gene match: 10. The V gene's germline CDR1 is ENHRY and CDR2 SYGVKD. The CDR3 runs 16 residues.

This sequence joins TRBV10-3 and TRBJ1-5, with 9 nucleotides matching TRBD1. The receptor was derived from a human donor who had recovered from COVID-19. The source material was CD4+ T cells from blood, cultured in vitro. The CDR3 DNA follows: TGTGCCATCAGTCCGAAACAGGGGGCAGGGGATCAGCCCCAGCATTTT. Encoded protein: CAISPKQGAGDQPQHF.